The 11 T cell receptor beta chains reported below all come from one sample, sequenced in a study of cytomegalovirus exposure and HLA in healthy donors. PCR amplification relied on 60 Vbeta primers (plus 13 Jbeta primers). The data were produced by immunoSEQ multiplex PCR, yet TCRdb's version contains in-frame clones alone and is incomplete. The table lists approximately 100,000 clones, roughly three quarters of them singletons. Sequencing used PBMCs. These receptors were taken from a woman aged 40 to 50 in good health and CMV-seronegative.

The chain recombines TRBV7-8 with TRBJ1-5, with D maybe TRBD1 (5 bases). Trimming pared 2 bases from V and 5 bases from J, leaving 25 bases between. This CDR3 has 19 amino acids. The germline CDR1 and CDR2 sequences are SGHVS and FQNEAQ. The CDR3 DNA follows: TGTGCCAGCAGCTTATTCGGCGGGGGAATGGACGATTACTATCAGCCCCAGCATTTT. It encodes CASSLFGGGMDDYYQPQHF.

The CDR3 reads CASSYGQGATEAFF. The CDR3 DNA reads as TGTGCCAGCAGTTATGGACAGGGAGCGACTGAAGCTTTCTTT. This chain connects TRBV6-8 to TRBJ1-1, with 8 bases lining up with TRBD1. This CDR3 contains 14 residues. CDR1 is MNHGY and CDR2 is SAAAGT in the germline V gene. The J segment lost 5 bases and the V segment lost 3 bases, leaving 5 bases of the junction unmatched.

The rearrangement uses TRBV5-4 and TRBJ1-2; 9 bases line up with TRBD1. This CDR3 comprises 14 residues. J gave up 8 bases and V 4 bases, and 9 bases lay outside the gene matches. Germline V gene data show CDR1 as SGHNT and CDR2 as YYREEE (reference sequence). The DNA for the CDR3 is TGTGCCAGCAGCCCAGACACAGGGGGCTACGGCTACACCTTC. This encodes CASSPDTGGYGYTF.

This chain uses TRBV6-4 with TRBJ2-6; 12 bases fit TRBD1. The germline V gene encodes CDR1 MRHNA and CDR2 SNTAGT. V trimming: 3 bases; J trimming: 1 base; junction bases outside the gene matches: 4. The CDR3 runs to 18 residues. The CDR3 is CASSESGQGASGANVLTF. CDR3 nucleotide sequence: TGTGCCAGCAGTGAATCGGGACAGGGGGCGTCTGGGGCCAACGTCCTGACTTTC.

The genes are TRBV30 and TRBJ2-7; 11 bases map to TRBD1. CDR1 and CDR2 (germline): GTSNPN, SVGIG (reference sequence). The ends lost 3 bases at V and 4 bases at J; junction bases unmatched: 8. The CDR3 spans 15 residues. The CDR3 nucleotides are TGTGCCTGGAGGGACACCGGGACAGGGGGTTACGAGCAGTACTTC. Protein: CAWRDTGTGGYEQYF.

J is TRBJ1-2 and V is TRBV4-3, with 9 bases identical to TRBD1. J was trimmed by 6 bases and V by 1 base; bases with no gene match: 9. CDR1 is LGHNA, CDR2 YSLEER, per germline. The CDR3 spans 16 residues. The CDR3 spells CASSQARDRVIHGYTF. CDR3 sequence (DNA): TGCGCCAGCAGCCAAGCTAGGGACAGGGTGATACATGGCTACACCTTC.

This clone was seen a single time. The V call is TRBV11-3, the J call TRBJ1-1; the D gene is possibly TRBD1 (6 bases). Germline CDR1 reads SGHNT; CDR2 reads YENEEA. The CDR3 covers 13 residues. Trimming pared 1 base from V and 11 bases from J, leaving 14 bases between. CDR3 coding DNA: TGTGCCAGCAGCTTAGGACGTACAGGGTACGCTTTCTTT. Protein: CASSLGRTGYAFF.

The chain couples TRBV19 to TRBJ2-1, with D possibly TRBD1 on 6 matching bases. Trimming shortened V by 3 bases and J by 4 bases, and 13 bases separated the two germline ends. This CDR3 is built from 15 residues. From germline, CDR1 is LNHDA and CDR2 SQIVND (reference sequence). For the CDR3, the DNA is TGTGCCAGTAGTATCCAAGGACAGTTATACAATGAGCAGTTCTTC. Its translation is CASSIQGQLYNEQFF.

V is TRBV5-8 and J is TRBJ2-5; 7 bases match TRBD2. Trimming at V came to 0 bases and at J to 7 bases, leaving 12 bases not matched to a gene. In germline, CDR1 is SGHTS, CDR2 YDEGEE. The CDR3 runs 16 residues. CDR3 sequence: CASSLGGTTILGTQYF. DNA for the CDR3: TGTGCCAGCAGCTTGGGCGGGACTACTATCTTAGGGACCCAGTACTTC.

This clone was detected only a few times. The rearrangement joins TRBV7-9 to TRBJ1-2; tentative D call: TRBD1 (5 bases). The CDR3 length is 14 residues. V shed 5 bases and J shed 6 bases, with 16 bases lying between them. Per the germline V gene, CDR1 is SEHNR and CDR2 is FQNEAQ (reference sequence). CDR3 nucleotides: TGTGCCAGCAGCAACCGAAGGGGATCAGATGGCTACACCTTC. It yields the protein CASSNRRGSDGYTF.

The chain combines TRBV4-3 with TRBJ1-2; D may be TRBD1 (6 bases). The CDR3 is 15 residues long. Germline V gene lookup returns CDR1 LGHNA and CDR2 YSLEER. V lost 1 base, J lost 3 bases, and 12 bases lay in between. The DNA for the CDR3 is TGCGCCAGCAGCCAAGCTCTCAGGACAGACTATGGCTACACCTTC. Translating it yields CASSQALRTDYGYTF.